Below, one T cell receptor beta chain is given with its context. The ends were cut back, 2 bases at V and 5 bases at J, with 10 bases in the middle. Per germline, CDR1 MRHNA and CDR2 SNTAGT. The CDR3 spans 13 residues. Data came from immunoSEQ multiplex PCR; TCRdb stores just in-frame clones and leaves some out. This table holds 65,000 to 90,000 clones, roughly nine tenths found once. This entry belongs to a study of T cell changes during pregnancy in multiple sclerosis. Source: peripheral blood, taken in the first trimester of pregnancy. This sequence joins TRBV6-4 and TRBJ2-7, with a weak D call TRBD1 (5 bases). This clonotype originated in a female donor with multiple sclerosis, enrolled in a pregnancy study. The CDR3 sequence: CASSDRAGHEQYF. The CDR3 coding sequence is TGTGCCAGCAGTGACCGGGCAGGGCACGAGCAGTACTTC.